The clone carrying this TCR beta chain occurred once. Its target is unknown. The CDR3 contains 20 residues. Germline V gene lookup returns CDR1 SGDLS and CDR2 YYNGEE. Trimming took 7 bases from V and 0 from J, leaving 31 bases between them. The data derive from a study of cytomegalovirus exposure and HLA in healthy donors. Study-wide context: Earlier, some 180 million T cells were analyzed, and 117 million unique TCR beta sequences were found among them. Study-wide findings and caveats: Immune exposure was documented only through CMV serostatus.

PCR was performed using 60 Vbeta and 13 Jbeta primers. Assay: immunoSEQ multiplex PCR; the TCRdb copy retains only in-frame clones and omits some. This table has 100,000 to 120,000 clones, about three quarters appearing once. The receptor comes from a woman aged 60-75 years in good health and CMV-seropositive. The specimen sequenced was PBMCs. The chain uses TRBV9 and TRBJ1-1, with D unresolved. This chain's CDR3 is CASARDWRTATSEMNTEAFF. The DNA for the CDR3 is TGTGCCAGCGCTCGGGATTGGAGGACCGCCACGTCCGAAATGAACACTGAAGCTTTCTTT.